This T cell receptor (beta chain) was obtained from a study of blood T cell repertoires in COVID-19. About the study: Researchers got acute and convalescent COVID-19 samples from the United States, Italy and Spain. Sample material is recorded as cDNA or gDNA derived from T cells, B-cell-depleted T cells, or PBMCs.

The authors' processing: Cell counts per sample came from amplifying reference gene primers. TCRdb's table, derived via immunoSEQ multiplex PCR, lists solely in-frame clones and lacks some. The DNA gave D and trimming, while V, J and clone size come from that table. The data hold 200,000 to 250,000 clones, with approximately 86% observed a single time. This receptor was identified in a woman of 80 years or more with acute or convalescent COVID-19. Sequenced material: peripheral blood.

The CDR3 coding sequence is TGTGCCAGCAGTTACCGGACAGATAGCAATCAGCCCCAGCATTTT. This sequence encodes CASSYRTDSNQPQHF. The chain couples TRBV6-6 to TRBJ1-5, with D perhaps TRBD1 (6 bases). Germline V gene data show CDR1 as MNHNY and CDR2 as SVGAGI (reference sequence). The length of the CDR3 is 15 residues. Trimming shortened V by 2 bases and J by 0 bases, and 8 bases separated the two germline ends.